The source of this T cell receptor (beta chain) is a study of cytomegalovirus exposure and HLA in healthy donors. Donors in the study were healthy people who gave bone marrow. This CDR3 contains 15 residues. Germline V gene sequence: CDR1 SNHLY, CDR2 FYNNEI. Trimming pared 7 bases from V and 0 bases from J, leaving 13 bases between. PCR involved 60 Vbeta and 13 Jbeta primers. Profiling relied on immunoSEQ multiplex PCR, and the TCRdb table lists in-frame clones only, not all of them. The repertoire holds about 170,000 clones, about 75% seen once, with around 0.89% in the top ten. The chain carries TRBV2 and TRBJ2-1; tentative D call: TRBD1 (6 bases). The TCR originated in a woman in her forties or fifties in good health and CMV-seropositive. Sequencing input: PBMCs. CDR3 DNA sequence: TGTGCCAGCACAGACAGGTTGGGCTCCTACAATGAGCAGTTCTTC. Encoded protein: CASTDRLGSYNEQFF.